The source of this TCR beta chain is a study of cytomegalovirus exposure and HLA in healthy donors. The wider study: Researchers found that less than 90% of about 400 genotyped donors fell within the Caucasian-associated ancestry cluster.

Germline assignment: CDR1 WSHSY and CDR2 SAAADI. V was shortened by 7 bases and J by 0 bases, with 16 bases between the two germline ends. This CDR3 region has 16 residues. Use of 60 Vbeta and 13 Jbeta primers characterized the PCR. The data were produced by immunoSEQ multiplex PCR, yet TCRdb's version contains in-frame clones alone and is incomplete. The data show 200,000 to 250,000 clones, and the top ten clones hold roughly 0.98%. A note on this clone: The target antigen is unknown.

Findings and caveats of the study: Later genetic work tied a missense DCLRE1C variant to beta-chain V and J trimming. Compared with the approximately 680-donor mean, an Asian-associated ancestry cluster reportedly had fewer N-insertions, according to a later analysis. Evidence from a later analysis indicated that most CMV-associated TCR beta chains looked HLA-restricted.

The sample taken for sequencing was PBMCs. The sequence came from a woman in her thirties in good health and CMV-seropositive. The chain has TRBV10-2 and TRBJ2-1; D is ambiguous. The CDR3 loop is CASTDLVYSSYNEQFF. The CDR3 DNA follows: TGCGCCAGCACCGACCTAGTGTATAGCTCCTACAATGAGCAGTTCTTC.